Presented here are 4 T cell receptor beta chains from one specimen sequenced in a study of PD-L1 blockade in urothelial cancer. The protocol was immunoSEQ multiplex PCR, while the TCRdb copy is restricted to in-frame clones and leaves out a portion. Of around 30,000 clones in the sample, less than 90% were seen once. Time point of the sample: peripheral blood 6 weeks after treatment start. This specimen consisted of PBMCs, obtained around atezolizumab (anti-PD-L1) treatment. These receptors were taken from a man between 65 and 85 years old with urothelial cancer.

The genes are TRBV10-2 and TRBJ1-2, with TRBD1 matching over 11 bases. With V trimmed by 7 bases and J by 0 bases, 4 bases remained unmatched. In germline, CDR1 is WSHSY, CDR2 SAAADI. The CDR3 loop spans 15 amino acids. CDR3 loop: CASTDRGRPNYGYTF. The CDR3 bases are TGCGCCAGCACGGACAGGGGGCGGCCTAACTATGGCTACACCTTC.

J is TRBJ1-5 and V is TRBV9, with 7 bases aligning to TRBD1. The CDR3 sequence is 14 residues long. The germline V gene encodes CDR1 SGDLS and CDR2 YYNGEE. Germline trimming cut 2 bases from V and 6 bases from J; bases unmatched to any gene: 5. In DNA form, the CDR3 reads TGTGCCAGCAGCGTTACAGGGGTATCTCAGCCCCAGCATTTT. Encoded protein: CASSVTGVSQPQHF.

The chain couples TRBV15 to TRBJ2-3, with 7 bases matching TRBD1. V lost 0 bases, J lost 3 bases, and 3 bases stayed unmatched. Germline V gives CDR1 LNHNV, CDR2 YYDKDF (reference sequence). This CDR3 has 15 amino acids. The chain's CDR3 is CATSREGGPTDTQYF. Written as DNA, the CDR3 is TGTGCCACCAGCAGAGAAGGGGGCCCAACAGATACGCAGTATTTT.

CDR3: CAWRSQGVLDTEAFF. For the CDR3, the DNA is TGTGCCTGGCGTTCACAGGGGGTTTTGGACACTGAAGCTTTCTTT. The genes are TRBV30 and TRBJ1-1; 8 nucleotides match TRBD1. V was pared by 5 bases and J by 3 bases, with 11 bases of the junction left unmatched. CDR1 GTSNPN and CDR2 SVGIG come from the germline V gene (reference sequence). This CDR3 contains 15 residues. Full variable domain (outside the CDR3, taken from reference TRBV30 and TRBJ1-1): SQTIHQWPATLVQPVGSPLSLECTVEGTSNPNLYWYRQAAGRGLQLLFYSVGIGQISSEVPQNLSASRPQDRQFILSSKKLLLSDSGFYLCAWRSQGVLDTEAFFGQGTRLTVV.